The 8 T cell receptor beta chains listed next were all sequenced from one sample in a study of identifying expanded T cells in peripheral blood. Clones were sequenced by immunoSEQ multiplex PCR, and TCRdb holds only the in-frame ones, with some missing. This table has some 93,000 clones, approximately 91% appearing once. Sequenced: blood. These receptors were taken from a person aged 18 to 69 in good health.

The gene calls are TRBV29-1 and TRBJ2-7; maybe TRBD1 (5 bases). V lost 4 bases to trimming and J lost 5 bases, with 9 bases between them. Germline CDR1 SQVTM, CDR2 ANQGSEA. There are 11 residues in the CDR3. CDR3 amino acids: CSVARGHEQYF. In DNA, the CDR3 is TGCAGCGTTGCTAGGGGCCACGAGCAGTACTTC.

This chain joins TRBV5-1 and TRBJ2-1; the D gene is possibly TRBD2 (7 bases). From germline, CDR1 is SGHRS and CDR2 YFSETQ. Trimming pared 4 bases from V and 6 bases from J, leaving 8 bases between. This CDR3 region has 12 residues. CDR3 sequence: CASSRGGNEQFF. CDR3 coding DNA: TGCGCCAGCAGCAGGGGGGGCAATGAGCAGTTCTTC.

CDR3 in DNA: TGTGCCAGCAGCCTTTCTCGCGAGCAGTACTTC. Amino acids: CASSLSREQYF. The gene calls are TRBV5-8 and TRBJ2-7; D gene uncertain. Germline CDR1 reads SGHTS; CDR2 reads YDEGEE. V was shortened by 4 bases and J by 6 bases, with 8 bases between the two germline ends. The CDR3 is 11 amino acids.

The chain joins TRBV27 to TRBJ2-7; D is perhaps TRBD1 (6 bases). V was clipped by 2 bases and J by 1 base, with 9 bases between them. This CDR3 is built from 14 residues. Looked up from germline, CDR1 is MNHEY and CDR2 is SMNVEV (reference sequence). The DNA for the CDR3 is TGTGCCAGCAGTTTAGGTGACAGGTCCTACGAGCAGTACTTC. Protein product: CASSLGDRSYEQYF.

The genes are TRBV6-1 and TRBJ1-2; 9 nucleotides line up with TRBD1. The CDR3 spans 13 residues. Germline V gives CDR1 MNHNS, CDR2 SASEGT. After removal of 5 bases from V and 10 bases from J, the junction contained 8 bases not matched to a gene. CDR3 DNA sequence: TGTGCCAGCAGTAGCGGGACAGGGTTGGCCTACACCTTC. Amino acids: CASSSGTGLAYTF.

The chain couples TRBV5-1 to TRBJ1-2; 7 bases fit TRBD1. The CDR3 is 14 amino acids. V shed 5 bases and J 4 bases; nucleotides not matched to a gene: 8. Germline assignment: CDR1 SGHRS and CDR2 YFSETQ. The CDR3 protein is CASSSEQGLYGYTF. DNA of the CDR3: TGCGCCAGCAGTTCCGAACAGGGGCTCTATGGCTACACCTTC.

The sample holds one count of this clone. V is TRBV7-9 and J is TRBJ2-1; tentative D call: TRBD1 (6 bases). Germline lookup yields CDR1 SEHNR and CDR2 FQNEAQ (reference sequence). V was shortened by 6 bases and J by 0 bases, with 15 bases between the two germline ends. This CDR3 comprises 16 residues. The CDR3 nucleotides are TGTGCCAGCAGTCCCCGGGAACAGGGCTCCTACAATGAGCAGTTCTTC. Translated: CASSPREQGSYNEQFF.

This chain uses TRBV10-3 with TRBJ2-7; tentative D call: TRBD1 (6 bases). Between the trimmed V and J ends, which lost 4 bases and 0 bases, there was a span of 7 bases. Germline V gene sequence: CDR1 ENHRY, CDR2 SYGVKD. This CDR3 region has 13 residues. The CDR3 reads CAISGDTSYEQYF. The CDR3 nucleotides read TGTGCCATCAGTGGGGACACCTCCTACGAGCAGTACTTC.